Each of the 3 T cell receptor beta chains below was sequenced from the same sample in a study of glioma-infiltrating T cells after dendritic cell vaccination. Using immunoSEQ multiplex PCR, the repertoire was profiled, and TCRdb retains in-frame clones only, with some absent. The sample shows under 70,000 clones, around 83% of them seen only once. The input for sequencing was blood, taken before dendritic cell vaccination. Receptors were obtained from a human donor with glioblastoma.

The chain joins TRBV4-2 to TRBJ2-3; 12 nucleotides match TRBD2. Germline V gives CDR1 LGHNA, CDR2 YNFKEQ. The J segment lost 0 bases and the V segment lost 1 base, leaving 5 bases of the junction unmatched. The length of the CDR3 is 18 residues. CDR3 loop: CASSQGPGTSGSTDTQYF. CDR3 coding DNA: TGTGCCAGCAGCCAAGGCCCGGGGACTAGCGGGAGCACAGATACGCAGTATTTT.

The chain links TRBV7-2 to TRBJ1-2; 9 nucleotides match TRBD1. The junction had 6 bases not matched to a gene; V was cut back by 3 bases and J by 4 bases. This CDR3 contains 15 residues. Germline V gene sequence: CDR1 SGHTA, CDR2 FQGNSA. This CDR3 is CASSFRTGDSYGYTF. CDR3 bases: TGTGCCAGCAGCTTCAGGACAGGGGATAGCTATGGCTACACCTTC.

The CDR3 is CASSTTGTFLYDEQYF. As DNA, the CDR3 is TGTGCCAGCAGTACAACCGGGACATTCTTATACGACGAGCAGTACTTC. This rearrangement joins TRBV27 to TRBJ2-7, with D possibly TRBD1 on 6 matching bases. The germline CDR1 and CDR2 sequences are MNHEY and SMNVEV (reference sequence). This CDR3 comprises 16 residues. The V end was cut by 5 bases, the J end by 5 bases, with 22 bases between.